These 7 T cell receptor beta chains share one sample of origin, sequenced in a study of cytomegalovirus exposure and HLA in healthy donors. The PCR contained 60 Vbeta and 13 Jbeta primers. Assay: immunoSEQ multiplex PCR; the TCRdb copy retains only in-frame clones and omits some. The sample lists roughly 120,000 clones; roughly 76% were seen once. Sample: PBMCs. These receptors were collected from a woman aged 45-65 years in good health and CMV-seropositive.

J is TRBJ2-5 and V is TRBV5-4, with TRBD2 identical over 9 bases. CDR3 length: 17 residues. Looked up from germline, CDR1 is SGHNT and CDR2 is YYREEE (reference sequence). The junction had 10 bases not matched to a gene; V was cut back by 2 bases and J by 2 bases. The chain's CDR3 is CASSLTAGGRGQETQYF. The CDR3 nucleotides are TGTGCCAGCAGCTTAACGGCGGGGGGGCGCGGTCAAGAGACCCAGTACTTC.

The chain's CDR3 is CASSRRPAGGLDEQFF. CDR3 nucleotides: TGTGCCAGCAGCAGACGACCAGCGGGGGGGCTAGATGAGCAGTTCTTC. The rearrangement uses TRBV9 and TRBJ2-1, with 10 nucleotides matching TRBD2. This CDR3 region has 16 residues. V shed 4 bases and J 8 bases; nucleotides not matched to a gene: 12. The germline V gene has CDR1 SGDLS and CDR2 YYNGEE.

The chain carries TRBV7-9 and TRBJ2-3, with 7 nucleotides matching TRBD2. Germline loops: CDR1 SEHNR, CDR2 FQNEAQ (reference sequence). J gave up 0 bases and V 4 bases, and 4 bases lay outside the gene matches. The CDR3 is made up of 15 amino acids. The CDR3 nucleotides are TGTGCCAGCAGCTCTACTAGCGCTAGCACAGATACGCAGTATTTT. Translated, it gives CASSSTSASTDTQYF.

The chain uses TRBV6-5 and TRBJ2-5, with TRBD2 matching 10 bases. The V gene end was trimmed by 2 bases and the J gene end by 3 bases; junction bases not matched to a gene: 0. The V gene's germline CDR1 is MNHEY and CDR2 SVGAGI. This CDR3 region has 14 residues. The CDR3 DNA reads TGTGCCAGCAGTTACAGCGGGGGGGAAGAGACCCAGTACTTC. Amino acid sequence: CASSYSGGEETQYF.

This chain joins TRBV7-8 and TRBJ2-2, with 8 bases aligning to TRBD2. The V and J ends lost 4 bases and 7 bases, in that order; junction bases with no gene match: 11. The CDR3 consists of 16 residues. Germline CDR1 SGHVS, CDR2 FQNEAQ. DNA for the CDR3: TGTGCCAGCAGCTCCTTAGCGGGGCGAAAGGGCGGGGAGCTGTTTTTT. This encodes CASSSLAGRKGGELFF.

The rearrangement uses TRBV6-5 and TRBJ2-1, with TRBD1 matching over 8 bases. V trimming: 5 bases; J trimming: 8 bases; junction bases outside the gene matches: 5. The germline CDR1 and CDR2 sequences are MNHEY and SVGAGI. The CDR3 consists of 13 residues. The CDR3 protein is CASSKDRGYEQFF. CDR3 nucleotide sequence: TGTGCCAGCAGTAAAGACAGGGGATATGAGCAGTTCTTC.

The CDR3: CASRPAGMETQYF. DNA for the CDR3: TGTGCCAGTAGGCCTGCCGGGATGGAGACCCAGTACTTC. The V and J genes are TRBV19 and TRBJ2-5, with D maybe TRBD2 (5 bases). Germline CDR1 and CDR2: LNHDA and SQIVND (reference sequence). The germline V and J ends were trimmed by 6 bases and 5 bases, with 13 bases remaining between them. This CDR3 has 13 amino acids.